The 6 T cell receptor beta chains below were found in one sample sequenced in a study of blood T cell repertoires in COVID-19. This table comes from immunoSEQ multiplex PCR, and its TCRdb copy is limited to in-frame clones, with some not included. The sample carries about 74,000 clones, around 88% recorded once. Sequenced: peripheral blood. These receptors were obtained from a woman of 80 years or more with acute or convalescent COVID-19.

The chain carries TRBV6-2 or TRBV6-3 and TRBJ2-3; TRBD1 is a possible D gene (5 bases). The V gene lost 1 base and the J gene lost 3 bases, with 14 bases spanning the gap. CDR3 length: 16 amino acids. Per germline, CDR1 MNHEY and CDR2 SVGEGT. The CDR3 DNA follows: TGTGCCAGCAGTTACTTTCAGGGTATTTCGACAGATACGCAGTATTTT. It is translated as CASSYFQGISTDTQYF.

The rearrangement links TRBV7-2 to TRBJ2-3; D unresolved. The CDR3 has 12 amino acids. Germline V gene lookup returns CDR1 SGHTA and CDR2 FQGNSA. The V and J ends lost 5 bases and 7 bases respectively, with 10 bases between them. In DNA, the CDR3 is TGTGCCAGCAGCCCCCAGGTGAATACGCAGTATTTT. Protein product: CASSPQVNTQYF. Drawing the rest from reference TRBV7-2 and TRBJ2-3, the complete variable domain is GAGVSQSPSNKVTEKGKDVELRCDPISGHTALYWYRQSLGQGLEFLIYFQGNSAPDKSGLPSDRFSAERTGGSVSTLTIQRTQQEDSAVYLCASSPQVNTQYFGPGTRLTVL.

The chain links TRBV5-4 to TRBJ2-5, with D perhaps TRBD1 (5 bases). Trimming shortened V by 5 bases and J by 5 bases, and 16 bases separated the two germline ends. This CDR3 contains 14 residues. Germline V gives CDR1 SGHNT, CDR2 YYREEE (reference sequence). The CDR3 region is CASRVGPRLETQYF. DNA of the CDR3: TGTGCCAGCAGGGTGGGGCCACGATTGGAGACCCAGTACTTC.

J is TRBJ1-1 and V is TRBV21-1. TRBV21-1 is marked as a pseudogene. The CDR3 covers 18 residues. Written as DNA, the CDR3 is TGTGCCAGCAGCAAAGTACGGGGGGGATCAGATTCGAACACTGAAGCTTTCTTT. Encoded protein: CASSKVRGGSDSNTEAFF.

CDR3: CASSLGVSGREETQYF. The CDR3 bases are TGTGCCAGCAGCTTAGGGGTTAGCGGGAGGGAAGAGACCCAGTACTTC. This rearrangement joins TRBV7-3 to TRBJ2-5; 11 bases line up with TRBD2. V was clipped by 2 bases and J by 3 bases; unmatched bases: 5. Germline CDR1 SGHTA, CDR2 FQGTGA. The CDR3 has 16 amino acids.

This clone was detected once. The chain combines TRBV18 with TRBJ1-3; D call uncertain. The germline gives CDR1 KGHSH, CDR2 LQKENI. Deletions cut 3 bases from V and 1 base from J, with 7 bases between. The CDR3 is 14 amino acids. The CDR3 sequence: CASSPSDSGNTIYF. CDR3 in DNA: TGTGCCAGCTCACCTTCAGATTCTGGAAACACCATATATTTT.